Presented here are 25 T cell receptor beta chains from one specimen sequenced in a study of blood T cell repertoires in COVID-19. Profiling relied on immunoSEQ multiplex PCR, and the TCRdb table lists in-frame clones only, not all of them. The table lists 210,000 or so clones, 80% of them singletons, with 6.5% to 8.5% in the top ten. Source material: PBMCs or T cells enriched from blood (not recorded which). Receptors originate from a woman aged 40 to 50 with acute COVID-19.

The rearrangement uses TRBV24-1 and TRBJ1-5; D is possibly TRBD1 (5 bases). CDR1 and CDR2 (germline): KGHDR, SFDVKD. The CDR3 length is 15 residues. Trimming cost V 5 bases and J 5 bases, with 15 bases left between them. In nucleotides, the CDR3 is TGTGCCACCAGTGGAAGGGGCAGGACGGATCAGCCCCAGCATTTT. Translated: CATSGRGRTDQPQHF.

The rearrangement uses TRBV4-1 and TRBJ1-4, with a weak D call TRBD1 (6 bases). The V end was cut by 1 base, the J end by 8 bases, with 14 bases between. The CDR3 has 15 amino acids. Per the germline V gene, CDR1 is MGHRA and CDR2 is YSYEKL. CDR3 amino acids: CASSQGEQGLEKLFF. The CDR3 nucleotides read TGCGCCAGCAGCCAAGGAGAACAGGGTTTAGAAAAACTGTTTTTT.

V gene TRBV5-5 combines with J gene TRBJ2-7; D gene uncertain. V lost 0 bases and J lost 2, with 9 bases in between. Germline V gives CDR1 SGHKS, CDR2 YYEKEE (reference sequence). The CDR3 is made up of 14 amino acids. The CDR3 DNA sequence: TGTGCCAGCAGCTTGGTGTTAGTTCCCTACGAGCAGTACTTC. Protein sequence: CASSLVLVPYEQYF.

The chain has TRBV7-9 and TRBJ1-1; 8 bases agree with TRBD1. The V gene end was trimmed by 8 bases and the J gene end by 4 bases; junction bases not matched to a gene: 9. The length of the CDR3 is 14 residues. The germline V gene has CDR1 SEHNR and CDR2 FQNEAQ (reference sequence). Written as DNA, the CDR3 is TGTGCCAGCGGAGTTTCAGGGGGCGGCACTGAAGCTTTCTTT. Translation gives CASGVSGGGTEAFF.

The J gene is TRBJ2-2, the V gene TRBV28, with TRBD1 as a possible D gene (5 bases). Looked up from germline, CDR1 is MDHEN and CDR2 is SYDVKM. The CDR3 is 14 residues long. Trimming left V 2 bases short and J 4 bases short, with 8 bases between. The CDR3 loop is CASSLQGGTGELFF. The CDR3 region has the DNA TGTGCCAGCAGTTTACAGGGTGGCACCGGGGAGCTGTTTTTT.

The chain is built from TRBV19 and TRBJ1-1; D unresolved. Per the germline V gene, CDR1 is LNHDA and CDR2 is SQIVND (reference sequence). The CDR3 loop spans 15 amino acids. V shed 6 bases and J shed 10 bases, with 24 bases lying between them. In nucleotides, the CDR3 is TGTGCCAGTAGCCTGAGGGCGGCCCCGACGAATAGAGCTTTCTTT. This encodes CASSLRAAPTNRAFF.

J is TRBJ1-4 and V is TRBV5-1, with TRBD1 identical over 11 bases. CDR1 is SGHRS, CDR2 YFSETQ, per germline. V gave up 4 bases and J gave up 1 base; unmatched junction bases: 3. The CDR3 runs 16 residues. CDR3 sequence reads: CASSRTGGGTNEKLFF. The CDR3 DNA follows: TGCGCCAGCAGCAGGACAGGGGGCGGAACTAATGAAAAACTGTTTTTT.

The genes are TRBV6-5 and TRBJ1-2; TRBD1 might be the D (5 bases). V was clipped by 7 bases and J by 6 bases, with 12 bases between them. The V gene's germline CDR1 is MNHEY and CDR2 SVGAGI. The CDR3 runs to 12 residues. In nucleotides, the CDR3 is TGTGCCAGCACCCAAGGGGAAGATGGCTACACCTTC. It codes for CASTQGEDGYTF.

This clone showed up just a few times. V gene TRBV27 combines with J gene TRBJ1-4; no definite D call. Germline V gene lookup returns CDR1 MNHEY and CDR2 SMNVEV (reference sequence). The CDR3 spans 12 residues. Trimming took 6 bases from V and 7 from J, leaving 9 bases between them. The CDR3 here is CASSLGGEKLFF. The CDR3 DNA is TGTGCCAGCAGCCTAGGAGGTGAAAAACTGTTTTTT.

The genes are TRBV30 and TRBJ2-1; TRBD2 is a possible D gene (5 bases). V shed 0 bases and J shed 10 bases, with 13 bases lying between them. CDR3 size: 13 residues. Germline V gene lookup returns CDR1 GTSNPN and CDR2 SVGIG (reference sequence). This CDR3 is CAWSVSRAGEQFF. CDR3 in DNA: TGTGCCTGGAGTGTATCGAGGGCTGGGGAGCAGTTCTTC.

V gene TRBV30 combines with J gene TRBJ2-5; 15 nucleotides match TRBD2. CDR1 and CDR2 (germline): GTSNPN, SVGIG (reference sequence). The CDR3 has 17 residues. V was clipped by 2 bases and J by 5 bases; unmatched bases: 9. CDR3 amino acids: CAWSLRGLAGGSETQYF. In DNA form, the CDR3 reads TGTGCCTGGAGTCTACGGGGACTAGCGGGGGGTTCGGAGACCCAGTACTTC.

The chain recombines TRBV29-1 with TRBJ1-2; no firm D call. The CDR3 runs to 13 residues. With 3 bases removed from V and 3 bases from J, the gap between germline ends came to 11 bases. CDR1 SQVTM and CDR2 ANQGSEA come from the germline V gene. Here the CDR3 DNA reads TGCAGCGTTGACAAGGTCCTAGACTATGGCTACACCTTC. Translated: CSVDKVLDYGYTF.

This clone was observed a handful of times. The chain uses TRBV4-3 and TRBJ2-7; 9 nucleotides line up with TRBD2. The germline V gene has CDR1 LGHNA and CDR2 YSLEER. The CDR3 has 15 residues. V lost 1 base and J lost 4; bases outside the gene matches: 5. The CDR3: CASSQVLSGSYEQYF. The CDR3, as DNA: TGCGCCAGCAGCCAAGTCCTTAGCGGGAGTTACGAGCAGTACTTC.

The chain is built from TRBV25-1 and TRBJ1-4; TRBD1 might be the D (6 bases). The CDR3 sequence is 14 residues long. V lost 3 bases to trimming and J lost 4 bases, with 9 bases between them. The germline V gene encodes CDR1 MGHDK and CDR2 SYGVNS. CDR3: CASSDQGNNEKLFF. Written as DNA, the CDR3 is TGTGCCAGCAGTGACCAGGGGAATAATGAAAAACTGTTTTTT.

The gene calls are TRBV13 and TRBJ2-5, with 9 bases aligning to TRBD2. Germline V gene sequence: CDR1 PRHDT, CDR2 FYEKMQ (reference sequence). The CDR3 is 18 amino acids. V gave up 2 bases and J gave up 5 bases; unmatched junction bases: 15. CDR3 bases: TGTGCCAGCAGCTTAAGGCTGCCTAGCGGGACGTTCCCGGAGACCCAGTACTTC. Protein product: CASSLRLPSGTFPETQYF.

The chain couples TRBV18 to TRBJ1-2; D not certain. The CDR3 runs 15 residues. From germline, CDR1 is KGHSH and CDR2 LQKENI. Between the trimmed V and J ends, which lost 3 bases and 0 bases, there was a span of 11 bases. For the CDR3, the DNA is TGTGCCAGCTCACCCTCCGGCACAGCTAACTATGGCTACACCTTC. It yields the protein CASSPSGTANYGYTF.

The CDR3 DNA sequence: TGTGCCAGCAGCCCCGAGACTAACTATGGCTACACCTTC. Residues: CASSPETNYGYTF. The V and J genes are TRBV5-4 and TRBJ1-2; D unclear. CDR3 length: 13 residues. Germline lookup yields CDR1 SGHNT and CDR2 YYREEE (reference sequence). Trimming removed 4 bases at V and 0 bases at J, with 7 bases between.

The rearrangement links TRBV21-1 to TRBJ1-5; whether TRBD1, the table's D call, matches the DNA was not checked. TRBV21-1 represents a pseudogene. This CDR3 has 17 amino acids. The CDR3, as DNA: TGTGCCAGCAGCAGCCACCGAACGACAGGGAGCAATCAGCCCCAGCATTTT. It yields the protein CASSSHRTTGSNQPQHF.

V is TRBV5-4 and J is TRBJ1-2; TRBD1 matches 7 bases. This CDR3 contains 15 residues. CDR1 is SGHNT, CDR2 YYREEE, per germline (reference sequence). V was clipped by 4 bases and J by 3 bases; unmatched bases: 9. In DNA, the CDR3 is TGTGCCAGCAGCCTAGAAACAGGGGCTGACTATGGCTACACCTTC. This encodes CASSLETGADYGYTF.

CDR3 protein: CSTDRAGTEAFF. In DNA, the CDR3 is TGCAGCACCGACAGGGCTGGCACTGAAGCTTTCTTT. The gene calls are TRBV29-1 and TRBJ1-1, with 7 positions matching TRBD1. The J segment lost 4 bases and the V segment lost 8 bases, leaving 7 bases of the junction unmatched. The germline gives CDR1 SQVTM, CDR2 ANQGSEA. CDR3 size: 12 residues.

Written as DNA, the CDR3 is TGTGCCAGCAGCCCATCGGTTGGGAGGGACACTGAAGCTTTCTTT. Its protein is CASSPSVGRDTEAFF. This chain joins TRBV7-2 and TRBJ1-1, with D unresolved. Germline assignment: CDR1 SGHTA and CDR2 FQGNSA. With 5 bases removed from V and 3 bases from J, the gap between germline ends came to 16 bases. The CDR3 has 15 amino acids.

CDR3 in amino acids: CASSRTGDTDTQYF. In DNA form, the CDR3 reads TGCGCCAGCAGCCGGACAGGTGACACAGATACGCAGTATTTT. J is TRBJ2-3 and V is TRBV5-1, with 7 bases fitting TRBD1. The germline CDR1 and CDR2 sequences are SGHRS and YFSETQ. The CDR3 is 14 residues long. V shed 4 bases, J shed 2 bases, and the junction held 4 bases outside the gene matches.

This chain connects TRBV19 to TRBJ1-1, with TRBD1 matching over 7 bases. Germline V lookup: CDR1 LNHDA, CDR2 SQIVND (reference sequence). Trimming removed 6 bases from V and 5 bases from J; junction bases left unmatched: 9. This CDR3 region has 14 residues. In DNA, the CDR3 is TGTGCCAGTAGCCGGACCTCAGGGGGGACTGAAGCTTTCTTT. It specifies CASSRTSGGTEAFF.

This rearrangement joins TRBV30 to TRBJ1-1, with 7 bases identical to TRBD1. Germline V gene data show CDR1 as GTSNPN and CDR2 as SVGIG (reference sequence). This CDR3 is 13 amino acids long. V lost 2 bases to trimming and J lost 5 bases; unmatched junction nucleotides: 5. CDR3 region: CAWSKGGGTEAFF. The DNA for the CDR3 is TGTGCCTGGAGTAAAGGGGGCGGGACTGAAGCTTTCTTT.

This chain connects TRBV28 to TRBJ1-4; 8 nucleotides match TRBD1. CDR3 length: 15 residues. Trimming at V came to 5 bases and at J to 8 bases, leaving 10 bases not matched to a gene. The germline V gene encodes CDR1 MDHEN and CDR2 SYDVKM. This CDR3 reads CASSILTGEREKLFF. CDR3 nucleotides: TGTGCCAGCAGTATCCTGACAGGGGAAAGAGAAAAACTGTTTTTT.